The clone carrying this T cell receptor beta chain was counted ten times or more. The antigen is unknown. TCRdb redid the calling of the reads with MiXCR, one entry per CDR3 protein. The top ten hold around 72% of the sample, which has tens of thousands of distinct CDR3 sequences, just over 20% seen once. This sample was included in a study of T cell repertoires in cytomegalovirus infection. About the research overall: CMV epitopes, recently identified HLA-C-restricted and well-studied HLA-B-restricted, were used. An indication of both CMV infection and matching HLA type came from public TCR beta signatures.

V lost 0 bases, J lost 2 bases, and 8 bases stayed unmatched. Germline CDR1 reads SGDLS; CDR2 reads YYNGEE. The CDR3 is 17 residues long. Study observations and caveats: There were carriers of CMV plus the relevant HLA, and cumulative public TCR beta family frequency identified them. Across the ex vivo response, the dominant clonotypes were HLA-C-restricted CMV-specific TCR beta clonotypes.

The sequence came from a human donor in good health (CMV status not recorded). Some clones in this sample may be carry-over from other donors' samples. The chain employs TRBV9 and TRBJ2-3; TRBD2 agrees at 8 bases. Sequences were derived from CD8+ T cells from cultured PBMCs, sampled from culture after CMV antigen stimulation. The CDR3 loop is CASSVGGSGDFTDTQYF. CDR3 sequence (DNA): TGTGCCAGCAGCGTAGGGGGTAGCGGGGACTTCACAGATACGCAGTATTTT.